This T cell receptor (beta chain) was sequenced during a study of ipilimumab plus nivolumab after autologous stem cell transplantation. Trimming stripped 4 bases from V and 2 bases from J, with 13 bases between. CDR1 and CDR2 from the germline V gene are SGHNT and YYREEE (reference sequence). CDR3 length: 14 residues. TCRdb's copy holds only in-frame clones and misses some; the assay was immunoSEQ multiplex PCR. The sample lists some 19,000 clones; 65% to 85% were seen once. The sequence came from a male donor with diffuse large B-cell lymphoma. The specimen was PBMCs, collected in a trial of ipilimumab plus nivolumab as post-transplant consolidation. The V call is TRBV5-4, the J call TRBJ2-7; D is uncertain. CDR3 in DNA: TGTGCCAGCAGCGAGGAGCTGGAGACCTACGAGCAGTACTTC. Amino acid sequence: CASSEELETYEQYF.